One and the same sample provided the 30 T cell receptor beta chains below, sequenced in a study of beta chain features in type 1 diabetes. Expressed TCRB transcripts were sequenced because the isolated RNA had all been reverse transcribed beforehand. Data came from immunoSEQ multiplex PCR; TCRdb stores just in-frame clones and leaves some out. The data show a few hundred thousand clones, over 11% seen once. Sequencing input: naive CD4+ T cells from blood. The receptors were gathered from a man aged 25-45 years in good health.

The chain employs TRBV4-1 and TRBJ2-3; 10 bases are shared with TRBD2. V was clipped by 4 bases and J by 3 bases; unmatched bases: 13. Germline CDR1 reads MGHRA; CDR2 reads YSYEKL. This CDR3 has 18 amino acids. CDR3 coding DNA: TGCGCCAGCAGCCCTCGGCTAGCGGGAGCGGTGATGACAGATACGCAGTATTTT. It codes for CASSPRLAGAVMTDTQYF.

The chain carries TRBV12-5 and TRBJ2-5; the D gene could be TRBD1 or TRBD2 (5 bases each). V was shortened by 4 bases and J by 7 bases, with 16 bases between the two germline ends. Germline V gene sequence: CDR1 LGHNT, CDR2 FRNRAP. This CDR3 has 14 residues. As DNA, the CDR3 is TGTGCTAGTGGTTCGGGGACGGCTAGGGGGACCCAGTACTTC. It yields the protein CASGSGTARGTQYF.

This sequence joins TRBV7-6 and TRBJ1-6; a possible D gene is TRBD1 (5 bases). CDR1 is SGHVS and CDR2 is FNYEAQ in the germline V gene. The CDR3 spans 13 residues. Trimming cost V 5 bases and J 10 bases, with 12 bases left between them. DNA of the CDR3: TGTGCCAGCAGCCCTAGTGGGGGATCACCCCTCCACTTT. It yields the protein CASSPSGGSPLHF.

This clone has more than one count but fewer than ten. The rearrangement uses TRBV6-5 and TRBJ1-2; 7 nucleotides agree with TRBD1. The CDR3 contains 14 residues. V lost 0 bases to trimming and J lost 9 bases; unmatched junction nucleotides: 7. Germline CDR1 and CDR2: MNHEY and SVGAGI. The CDR3: CASSYSGQSLRYTF. The CDR3 coding sequence is TGTGCCAGCAGTTACTCGGGACAGTCGCTCCGCTACACCTTC.

V usage is TRBV30 and J usage is TRBJ1-2; D is ambiguous. The V gene's germline CDR1 is GTSNPN and CDR2 SVGIG (reference sequence). This CDR3 has 15 amino acids. The germline V and J ends were trimmed by 0 bases and 1 base, with 12 bases remaining between them. CDR3 nucleotide sequence: TGTGCCTGGAGTGTACGTAGGGATAGTAACTATGGCTACACCTTC. It specifies CAWSVRRDSNYGYTF.

The gene calls are TRBV7-2 and TRBJ2-3; D is perhaps TRBD1 (5 bases). V was cut by 5 bases and J by 3 bases, with 12 bases left in between. The germline V gene encodes CDR1 SGHTA and CDR2 FQGNSA. This CDR3 contains 14 residues. The CDR3, as DNA: TGTGCCAGCAGCGTCGGACAAGTTACAGATACGCAGTATTTT. Protein: CASSVGQVTDTQYF.

This clone was counted a few times. The chain links TRBV7-2 to TRBJ1-5; D gene unclear. Germline V gene sequence: CDR1 SGHTA, CDR2 FQGNSA. The V end was cut by 0 bases, the J end by 7 bases, with 13 bases between. The CDR3 is 15 amino acids. The CDR3 bases are TGTGCCAGCAGCTTAGCATCGGGTTCTACGCAGCCCCAGCATTTT. Residues: CASSLASGSTQPQHF.

The gene calls are TRBV5-6 and TRBJ2-7; the D gene is possibly TRBD2 (5 bases). Per the germline V gene, CDR1 is SGHDT and CDR2 is YYEEEE. With 5 bases removed from V and 4 bases from J, the gap between germline ends came to 16 bases. This CDR3 spans 14 amino acids. CDR3 sequence reads: CASRLASIPYEQYV. In DNA, the CDR3 is TGTGCCAGCAGACTCGCTAGCATCCCGTACGAGCAGTACGTC.

The rearrangement joins TRBV27 to TRBJ1-1; D remains unclear. Germline loops: CDR1 MNHEY, CDR2 SMNVEV (reference sequence). The CDR3 extends over 14 amino acids. V shed 2 bases and J shed 0 bases, with 7 bases lying between them. The CDR3 coding sequence is TGTGCCAGCAGTTTAGAGGGTTTGAACACTGAAGCTTTCTTT. Protein: CASSLEGLNTEAFF.

This clone has more than one count but fewer than ten. This chain links TRBV29-1 with TRBJ2-3; 9 nucleotides line up with TRBD2. V lost 5 bases and J lost 3; bases outside the gene matches: 12. The CDR3 is 16 residues long. From germline, CDR1 is SQVTM and CDR2 ANQGSEA. The CDR3: CSVYAYGTSRTDTQYF. Here the CDR3 DNA reads TGCAGCGTTTACGCCTACGGGACTAGCAGAACAGATACGCAGTATTTT.

The table lists this clone with a few counts. This CDR3 is CASSPTVGSPLHF. CDR3 nucleotides: TGTGCCAGCAGTCCTACTGTGGGGTCACCCCTCCACTTT. The rearrangement uses TRBV9 and TRBJ1-6; D is unresolved. Germline CDR1 is SGDLS and CDR2 is YYNGEE. The V end lost 5 bases, the J end lost 10 bases, and 13 bases lay between the germline ends. This CDR3 has 13 residues.

The chain recombines TRBV18 with TRBJ1-1, with 8 bases aligning to TRBD1. The CDR3 runs to 15 residues. Germline CDR1 and CDR2: KGHSH and LQKENI. V lost 8 bases to trimming and J lost 0 bases; unmatched junction nucleotides: 8. CDR3 sequence reads: CASQGAVGLNTEAFF. CDR3 bases: TGTGCCAGCCAGGGGGCAGTCGGATTGAACACTGAAGCTTTCTTT. Combining the CDR3 with reference TRBV18 and TRBJ1-1 gives the whole variable domain NAGVMQNPRHLVRRRGQEARLRCSPMKGHSHVYWYRQLPEEGLKFMVYLQKENIIDESGMPKERFSAEFPKEGPSILRIQQVVRGDSAAYFCASQGAVGLNTEAFFGQGTRLTVV.

This clone was detected a few times. The chain carries TRBV7-3 and TRBJ2-2, with a weak D call TRBD1 (6 bases). CDR1 and CDR2 from the germline V gene are SGHTA and FQGTGA. V lost 2 bases and J lost 7, with 11 bases in between. The CDR3 runs 14 residues. The CDR3 spells CASSLLQGIGELFF. The DNA of the CDR3 is TGTGCCAGCAGCTTACTTCAGGGGATCGGGGAGCTGTTTTTT.

This sequence joins TRBV25-1 and TRBJ2-5; weak D call: TRBD2 (6 bases). Trimming took 7 bases from V and 3 from J, leaving 15 bases between them. CDR3 length equals 14 residues. Germline assignment: CDR1 MGHDK and CDR2 SYGVNS. DNA for the CDR3: TGTGCCAGCATGGGGACTGCCCCTAAAGAGACCCAGTACTTC. Translated, it gives CASMGTAPKETQYF.

This clone was observed a few times. Additional DNA sequences in this sample encode the identical CDR3. J is TRBJ1-1 and V is TRBV7-8, with D hard to call. CDR3 size: 14 residues. Germline CDR1 reads SGHVS; CDR2 reads FQNEAQ. Between the trimmed V and J ends, which lost 1 base and 0 bases, there was a span of 6 bases. CDR3 sequence reads: CASSLGTVNTEAFF. Here the CDR3 DNA reads TGTGCCAGCAGCTTAGGGACGGTGAACACTGAAGCTTTCTTT.

For this clone: Other DNA sequences in the same sample also yield this CDR3. The chain combines TRBV25-1 with TRBJ1-2; D is unclear. Trimming left V 1 base short and J 4 bases short, with 4 bases between. Germline V CDR1 and CDR2: MGHDK, SYGVNS. This CDR3 region has 12 residues. The CDR3 nucleotides read TGTGCCAGCAGTGAATTGGGCTATGGCTACACCTTC. As protein: CASSELGYGYTF.

The V and J genes are TRBV11-3 and TRBJ2-3; tentative D call: TRBD2 (6 bases). Trimming stripped 5 bases from V and 4 bases from J, with 13 bases between. The germline V gene has CDR1 SGHNT and CDR2 YENEEA. The CDR3 loop spans 14 amino acids. CDR3 sequence: CASSPRDFPDTQYF. In DNA, the CDR3 is TGTGCCAGCAGCCCCCGGGACTTTCCAGATACGCAGTATTTT.

This clone was observed a few times. J is TRBJ1-6 and V is TRBV5-6, with no clear D. The CDR3 has 12 amino acids. Germline-derived CDR1 and CDR2 are SGHDT and YYEEEE. Trimming removed 4 bases at V and 9 bases at J, with 8 bases between. For the CDR3, the DNA is TGTGCCAGCAGCGCACAGCGTTCACCCCTCCACTTT. Amino acid sequence: CASSAQRSPLHF.

This clone was detected a few times. At one of its ends the junction is not consistent with the germline gene, which may arise from a read error. This chain links TRBV4-3 with TRBJ2-5; D possibly uses TRBD1 or TRBD2 (5 bases each). CDR3 length: 15 residues. Germline V gene data show CDR1 as LGHNA and CDR2 as YSLEER. The CDR3 sequence: CASSQDPVGPTDLDF. CDR3 bases: TGCGCCAGCAGCCAAGATCCCGTGGGACCTACCGACCTGGACTTC.

The chain employs TRBV30 and TRBJ2-1; D uncertain. Per the germline V gene, CDR1 is GTSNPN and CDR2 is SVGIG (reference sequence). V was clipped by 1 base and J by 8 bases, with 9 bases between them. The CDR3 extends over 12 amino acids. The CDR3 spells CAWSASNHEQFF. The DNA for the CDR3 is TGTGCCTGGAGTGCCAGCAACCATGAGCAGTTCTTC. The full variable domain, rest sourced from reference TRBV30 and TRBJ2-1, is SQTIHQWPATLVQPVGSPLSLECTVEGTSNPNLYWYRQAAGRGLQLLFYSVGIGQISSEVPQNLSASRPQDRQFILSSKKLLLSDSGFYLCAWSASNHEQFFGPGTRLTVL.

The chain is built from TRBV10-3 and TRBJ1-4; TRBD1 is a possible D gene (5 bases). Germline V lookup: CDR1 ENHRY, CDR2 SYGVKD. The CDR3 sequence is 11 residues long. V shed 5 bases and J shed 8 bases, with 6 bases lying between them. Here the CDR3 reads CAISWGEKLFF. CDR3 DNA sequence: TGTGCCATCAGTTGGGGGGAAAAACTGTTTTTT.

This clone was counted only a few times. The chain uses TRBV30 and TRBJ2-1, with 10 bases identical to TRBD2. The CDR3 spans 17 residues. The germline V gene encodes CDR1 GTSNPN and CDR2 SVGIG (reference sequence). The trim removed 6 bases at V and 5 bases at J, leaving 16 bases unmatched. The DNA of the CDR3 is TGTGCCTGTCATCAGGGGAAGCGGGAGGGCCCCAACAATGAGCAGTTCTTC. Its protein is CACHQGKREGPNNEQFF.

This sequence joins TRBV6-4 and TRBJ2-1; 9 bases fit TRBD2. V shed 5 bases and J 7 bases; nucleotides not matched to a gene: 12. The CDR3 runs to 16 residues. Per germline, CDR1 MRHNA and CDR2 SNTAGT. The CDR3 sequence is CASSISSGALQNEQFF. CDR3 nucleotides: TGTGCCAGCAGTATATCTAGCGGGGCCCTACAGAATGAGCAGTTCTTC.

This clone has a handful of counts. V is TRBV6-5 and J is TRBJ2-1; D may be TRBD2 (6 bases). CDR1 is MNHEY, CDR2 SVGAGI, per germline. V was shortened by 6 bases and J by 4 bases, with 13 bases between the two germline ends. CDR3 size: 14 residues. In DNA form, the CDR3 reads TGTGCCAGCAGAACCTCGGGGGATTACAATGAGCAGTTCTTC. Its protein is CASRTSGDYNEQFF.

This clone was seen a few times. The chain carries TRBV10-3 and TRBJ2-5; 9 bases are shared with TRBD1. This CDR3 spans 16 amino acids. The ends lost 4 bases at V and 1 base at J; junction bases unmatched: 7. The germline V gene encodes CDR1 ENHRY and CDR2 SYGVKD. CDR3 nucleotide sequence: TGTGCCATCAGTGTACGCCGGGACAGGGCCCAAGAGACCCAGTACTTC. Translated: CAISVRRDRAQETQYF.

This clone is a singleton in its sample. The J gene is TRBJ2-1, the V gene TRBV7-2; 9 bases map to TRBD2. The CDR3 runs 19 residues. The junction had 17 bases not matched to a gene; V was cut back by 7 bases and J by 1 base. CDR1 and CDR2 (germline): SGHTA, FQGNSA. DNA of the CDR3: TGTGCCAGCACCGAGAGGGGGCTAGCGGGGACTAAATCCTACAATGAGCAGTTCTTC. It yields the protein CASTERGLAGTKSYNEQFF.

The chain uses TRBV7-2 and TRBJ2-4; D uncertain. Trimming removed 7 bases at V and 1 base at J, with 2 bases between. Per germline, CDR1 SGHTA and CDR2 FQGNSA. This CDR3 is built from 11 residues. The CDR3 here is CASKAKNIQYF. CDR3 nucleotide sequence: TGTGCCAGCAAGGCCAAAAACATTCAGTACTTC.

The chain employs TRBV4-2 and TRBJ1-3; D is unclear. Germline V lookup: CDR1 LGHNA, CDR2 YNFKEQ. This CDR3 has 17 residues. Trimming stripped 0 bases from V and 4 bases from J, with 16 bases between. The CDR3 spells CASSQDQGILLGNTIYF. The CDR3 DNA reads TGTGCCAGCAGCCAAGATCAAGGGATTCTACTAGGAAACACCATATATTTT.

The rearrangement uses TRBV7-2 and TRBJ2-5; 10 bases match TRBD1. V was clipped by 5 bases and J by 6 bases; unmatched bases: 9. This CDR3 has 15 amino acids. The germline V gene has CDR1 SGHTA and CDR2 FQGNSA. The CDR3 coding sequence is TGTGCCAGCAGCAACTCGGGACAGGGGTACCAGACCCAGTACTTC. Protein: CASSNSGQGYQTQYF.

This clone was found a few times. The genes are TRBV29-1 and TRBJ1-2; D might be TRBD1 (5 bases). Looked up from germline, CDR1 is SQVTM and CDR2 is ANQGSEA. The CDR3 is made up of 14 amino acids. V lost 5 bases, J lost 4 bases, and 17 bases lay in between. The CDR3: CSVNAGMRAYGYTF. As DNA, the CDR3 is TGCAGCGTTAATGCAGGGATGAGGGCCTATGGCTACACCTTC.